Below, one T cell receptor beta chain is given with its context. The antigen is unknown. RNA transcripts provided the template for amplifying TCR beta CDR3 regions. RT-PCR was first run with HTBI primers, then multiplex PCR in a second round. Each CDR3 protein gets one entry after TCRdb re-called the multiplex PCR reads with MiXCR. There are around 400,000 distinct CDR3 sequences in the sample; about 21% occur only once, and around 3% lies in the top ten. V lost 4 bases, J lost 4 bases, and 11 bases lay in between. This CDR3 has 13 amino acids. Looked up from germline, CDR1 is SGHRS and CDR2 is YFSETQ. Patients were diagnosed from clinical symptoms, serum thyroxine, TRAb, thyroid ultrasound and orbital computed tomography. The sample is drawn from a study of Graves' ophthalmopathy and Graves' hyperthyroidism. Whole-study results and caveats: Among expanded thyroid clonotypes above 0.001 frequency, most also occurred in blood. Ophthalmopathy and stable hyperthyroidism were discriminated by a 13-signature model, with approximately 88% sensitivity and approximately 78% specificity.

The receptor comes from a woman aged 18-29 years with stable Graves' hyperthyroidism. This chain links TRBV5-1 with TRBJ1-1, with unresolved D. Sequencing was performed on peripheral blood. The CDR3 sequence: CASSQQRGTEAFF. The CDR3 nucleotides are TGCGCCAGCAGCCAGCAGCGTGGCACTGAAGCTTTCTTT.